The present T cell receptor (beta chain) was sequenced within a study of blood T cell repertoires in COVID-19. Overall study context: Donors in the United States, Italy and Spain gave samples during acute or convalescent COVID-19. Sources were T cells, B-cell-depleted T cells, or PBMCs; the material itself was cDNA or gDNA.

V shed 0 bases and J shed 1 base, with 8 bases lying between them. CDR3 length: 14 amino acids. Germline V gives CDR1 SGHNT, CDR2 YYREEE (reference sequence). In the study's own analysis: Using reference gene primer amplification, nucleated cell counts were estimated. Produced via immunoSEQ multiplex PCR; TCRdb's table is partial and in-frame only. V, J and clone size are taken as reported in that table, and D and trimming were inferred from the DNA itself. The sample yields 110,000 or so clones, approximately 80% seen once. This receptor was identified in a middle-aged man with acute or convalescent COVID-19. Input material: peripheral blood. V usage is TRBV5-4 and J usage is TRBJ2-7; D might be TRBD1 (6 bases). The CDR3: CASSLDRASYEQYF. In DNA form, the CDR3 reads TGTGCCAGCAGCTTGGACAGGGCATCCTACGAGCAGTACTTC.